This TCR beta chain is drawn from a study of blood T cell repertoires in COVID-19. Study details: The United States, Italy and Spain were the sources of the acute and convalescent COVID-19 samples.

Recovered status in Cohort 3 required two negative PCRs, clearance, or symptom resolution. This clone has more than one count but fewer than ten. Repertoires were generated with immunoSEQ multiplex PCR, while TCRdb's copy carries only in-frame clones and drops some. The sample has over 200,000 clones, approximately 83% seen once. CDR3 length: 15 residues. Trimming cost V 0 bases and J 1 base, with 10 bases left between them. CDR1 SGHKS and CDR2 YYEKEE come from the germline V gene (reference sequence). What was sequenced was PBMCs or T cells enriched from blood (not recorded which). The origin of this receptor is a woman aged 50 to 60 who had recovered from COVID-19. The chain combines TRBV5-5 with TRBJ1-1; unclear D gene. The chain's CDR3 is CASSLEGSRNTEAFF. CDR3 in DNA: TGTGCCAGCAGCTTGGAAGGGAGCAGGAACACTGAAGCTTTCTTT.